Each of the 13 T cell receptor beta chains below was sequenced from the same sample in a study of blood T cell repertoires in COVID-19. Assay used: immunoSEQ multiplex PCR; TCRdb lists only in-frame clones, some missing. The sample records about 140,000 clones, around 82% being singletons. Sequenced sample: peripheral blood. These receptors all stem from a human donor in a cohort sampled during active COVID-19.

This chain uses TRBV7-2 with TRBJ2-7, with 8 bases lining up with TRBD2. This CDR3 has 15 amino acids. V gave up 5 bases and J gave up 5 bases; unmatched junction bases: 11. CDR1 SGHTA and CDR2 FQGNSA come from the germline V gene. The chain's CDR3 is CASSPSRGGRDEQYF. In DNA, the CDR3 is TGTGCCAGCAGCCCCTCCCGGGGGGGCCGTGACGAGCAGTACTTC.

This sequence joins TRBV6-5 and TRBJ1-4, with 10 bases identical to TRBD1. Per germline, CDR1 MNHEY and CDR2 SVGAGI. The V gene end was trimmed by 6 bases and the J gene end by 6 bases; junction bases not matched to a gene: 7. The CDR3 runs 15 residues. CDR3 sequence (DNA): TGTGCCAGCAGGGACAGGGGGTTGGATTATGAAAAACTGTTTTTT. This translates into CASRDRGLDYEKLFF.

The chain has TRBV9 and TRBJ2-5, with a tentative D call TRBD1 (5 bases). CDR3 length equals 14 residues. Trimming removed 4 bases from V and 0 bases from J, with 10 bases in between. Germline CDR1 is SGDLS and CDR2 is YYNGEE. The DNA for the CDR3 is TGTGCCAGCAGCCCCCCAGGGTACCAAGAGACCCAGTACTTC. Its translation: CASSPPGYQETQYF.

The chain combines TRBV7-3 with TRBJ2-5; tentative D call: TRBD1 (5 bases). This CDR3 contains 13 residues. Germline assignment: CDR1 SGHTA and CDR2 FQGTGA. V dropped 5 bases and J dropped 7 bases, with 14 bases sitting between them. The CDR3 loop is CASSITLRGTQYF. As DNA, the CDR3 is TGTGCCAGCAGCATTACCCTTAGGGGGACCCAGTACTTC.

V usage is TRBV28 and J usage is TRBJ1-2; 7 bases fit TRBD1. Germline values: CDR1 MDHEN, CDR2 SYDVKM. The CDR3 runs 16 residues. The J segment lost 0 bases and the V segment lost 8 bases, leaving 12 bases of the junction unmatched. CDR3 sequence: CASRRAGRGANYGYTF. The CDR3 DNA follows: TGTGCCAGCCGCAGGGCGGGCAGGGGGGCTAACTATGGCTACACCTTC.

The J gene is TRBJ2-1, the V gene TRBV9; 13 bases agree with TRBD2. Unmatched junction bases numbered 4, after V lost 4 bases and J lost 6 bases. Germline V gives CDR1 SGDLS, CDR2 YYNGEE. The CDR3 extends over 15 amino acids. The CDR3 bases are TGTGCCAGCAGCCTCACTAGCGGGAGGGTCAATGAGCAGTTCTTC. Translation: CASSLTSGRVNEQFF.

The chain joins TRBV6-2 or TRBV6-3 to TRBJ2-4; the match to TRBD1 covers 11 bases. Trimming at V came to 2 bases and at J to 8 bases, leaving 14 bases not matched to a gene. CDR1 is MNHEY, CDR2 SVGEGT, per germline. The CDR3 sequence is 18 residues long. Here the CDR3 DNA reads TGTGCCAGCAGTTACCCGACTGGACAGGGGGCAGAGGGGGACATTCAGTACTTC. Its protein is CASSYPTGQGAEGDIQYF.

The chain employs TRBV5-1 and TRBJ2-3, with TRBD2 matching over 9 bases. V shed 0 bases, J shed 4 bases, and the junction held 6 bases outside the gene matches. The CDR3 runs to 16 residues. Germline V lookup: CDR1 SGHRS, CDR2 YFSETQ. CDR3 nucleotides: TGCGCCAGCAGCTTGGCTGTAGCGGGAGCGGCAGATACGCAGTATTTT. The encoded protein is CASSLAVAGAADTQYF.

The J gene is TRBJ1-1, the V gene TRBV11-2; D unresolved. With 5 bases removed from V and 1 base from J, the gap between germline ends came to 8 bases. From germline, CDR1 is SGHAT and CDR2 FQNNGV. The CDR3 has 13 residues. CDR3 amino acids: CASSLTANTEAFF. The CDR3, as DNA: TGTGCCAGCAGCCTCACAGCGAACACTGAAGCTTTCTTT.

The sample holds one count of this clone. The chain couples TRBV3-1 (or the pseudogene TRBV3-2) to TRBJ2-2, with a tentative D call TRBD2 (5 bases). This CDR3 has 18 amino acids. Trimming took 0 bases from V and 1 from J, leaving 15 bases between them. CDR1 and CDR2 from the germline V gene are LGHDT and YNNKEL (reference sequence). This chain's CDR3 is CASSQDLRRTVNTGELFF. In nucleotides, the CDR3 is TGTGCCAGCAGCCAAGATCTGCGCAGGACTGTGAACACCGGGGAGCTGTTTTTT.

The V call is TRBV29-1, the J call TRBJ2-7, with D unresolved. The CDR3 extends over 11 amino acids. Germline V gene data show CDR1 as SQVTM and CDR2 as ANQGSEA. V shed 6 bases and J shed 4 bases, with 10 bases lying between them. CDR3 nucleotide sequence: TGCAGCGTCCTGGGCCTATACGAGCAGTACTTC. The encoded protein is CSVLGLYEQYF.

The rearrangement joins TRBV7-2 to TRBJ1-2; D call uncertain. Looked up from germline, CDR1 is SGHTA and CDR2 is FQGNSA. With 6 bases removed from V and 1 base from J, the gap between germline ends came to 12 bases. The CDR3 has 14 residues. CDR3 coding DNA: TGTGCCAGCAGTCACGTCGGGGTTAACTATGGCTACACCTTC. Encoded protein: CASSHVGVNYGYTF.

The chain carries TRBV11-2 and TRBJ1-4, with 12 bases aligning to TRBD1. The ends lost 3 bases at V and 11 bases at J; junction bases unmatched: 13. CDR3 length: 17 residues. CDR1 SGHAT and CDR2 FQNNGV come from the germline V gene. The CDR3 sequence: CASSFVLTGTGGRKLFF. The CDR3 DNA follows: TGTGCCAGCAGCTTCGTTCTGACCGGGACAGGGGGCAGGAAACTGTTTTTT.